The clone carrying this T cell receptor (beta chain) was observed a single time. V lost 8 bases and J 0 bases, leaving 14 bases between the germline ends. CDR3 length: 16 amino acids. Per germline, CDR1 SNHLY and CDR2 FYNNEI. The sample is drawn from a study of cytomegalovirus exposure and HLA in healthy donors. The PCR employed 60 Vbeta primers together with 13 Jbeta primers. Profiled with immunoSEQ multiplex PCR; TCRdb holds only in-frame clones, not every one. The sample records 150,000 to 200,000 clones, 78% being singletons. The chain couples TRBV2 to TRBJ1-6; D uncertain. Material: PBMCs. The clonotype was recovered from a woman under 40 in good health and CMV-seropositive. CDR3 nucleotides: TGTGCCAGCCGGCTAGCCCTAGGCTCCTATAATTCACCCCTCCACTTT. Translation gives CASRLALGSYNSPLHF.